This TCR beta chain originates from a study of T cell responses to AZD1222 COVID-19 vaccine. This CDR3 is 14 amino acids long. With 2 bases removed from V and 4 bases from J, the gap between germline ends came to 11 bases. CDR1 KGHSH and CDR2 LQKENI come from the germline V gene. This table comes from immunoSEQ multiplex PCR, and its TCRdb copy is limited to in-frame clones, with some not included. The sample records roughly 180,000 clones, approximately 89% being singletons. J is TRBJ1-1 and V is TRBV18, with D possibly being TRBD1 (5 bases). The input for sequencing was peripheral blood, taken 28 days after the second AZD1222 dose. This clonotype originated in an adult who received the AZD1222 COVID-19 vaccine. CDR3 region: CASSPGVGTTEAFF. In DNA form, the CDR3 reads TGTGCCAGCTCACCAGGGGTGGGGACCACTGAAGCTTTCTTT.